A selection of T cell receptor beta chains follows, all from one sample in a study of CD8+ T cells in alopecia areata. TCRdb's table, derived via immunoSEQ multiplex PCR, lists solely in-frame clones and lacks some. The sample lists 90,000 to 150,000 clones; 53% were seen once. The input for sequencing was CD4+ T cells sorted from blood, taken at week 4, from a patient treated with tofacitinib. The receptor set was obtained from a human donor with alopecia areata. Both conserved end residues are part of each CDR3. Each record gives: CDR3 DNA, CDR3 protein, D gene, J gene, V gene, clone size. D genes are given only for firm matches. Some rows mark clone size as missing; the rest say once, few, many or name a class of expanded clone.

cdr3_nt: TGCAGCGTCGGGGTTGGGGGGAACCAGAACATTCAGTACTTC
cdr3_aa: CSVGVGGNQNIQYF
d_call: .
j_call: TRBJ2-4
v_call: TRBV29-1
clone_size: .

cdr3_nt: TGTGCCAGCAGCTTAGCGGGGAACACTGAAGCTTTCTTT
cdr3_aa: CASSLAGNTEAFF
d_call: .
j_call: TRBJ1-1
v_call: TRBV7-9
clone_size: few

cdr3_nt: TGTGCCAGCAGCCCGCATGAGACCCAGTACTTC
cdr3_aa: CASSPHETQYF
d_call: .
j_call: TRBJ2-5
v_call: TRBV7-2
clone_size: few

cdr3_nt: TGCGCCAGTCGACAGGGAGGGGACTACAATGAGCAGTTCTTC
cdr3_aa: CASRQGGDYNEQFF
d_call: .
j_call: TRBJ2-1
v_call: TRBV23-1
clone_size: once

cdr3_nt: TGTGCCACCAGCAGAGATATTGCTGAAGCTTTCTTT
cdr3_aa: CATSRDIAEAFF
d_call: .
j_call: TRBJ1-1
v_call: TRBV15
clone_size: .

cdr3_nt: TGTGCCTGGAGTCGGAGCAGGGAAGGCGGGGGGAAGACCCAGTACTTC
cdr3_aa: CAWSRSREGGGKTQYF
d_call: TRBD2
j_call: TRBJ2-5
v_call: TRBV30
clone_size: .

cdr3_nt: TGTGCCTGGAGTACCCGACAGACCCACCAAGAGACCCAGTACTTC
cdr3_aa: CAWSTRQTHQETQYF
d_call: .
j_call: TRBJ2-5
v_call: TRBV30
clone_size: once

cdr3_nt: TGCAGCGTAGGGCCGGTTAACACTGAAGCTTTCTTT
cdr3_aa: CSVGPVNTEAFF
d_call: .
j_call: TRBJ1-1
v_call: TRBV29-1
clone_size: .

cdr3_nt: TGTGCCAGCAGTGAATGGGCAGGGAATTCACCCCTCCACTTT
cdr3_aa: CASSEWAGNSPLHF
d_call: .
j_call: TRBJ1-6
v_call: TRBV25-1
clone_size: .

cdr3_nt: TGTGCCTGGAGTCAAGGAGGGTTATATGGCTACACCTTC
cdr3_aa: CAWSQGGLYGYTF
d_call: .
j_call: TRBJ1-2
v_call: TRBV30
clone_size: few

cdr3_nt: TGCGCCAGCACCCCCGGGACAAACTATGGCTACACCTTC
cdr3_aa: CASTPGTNYGYTF
d_call: .
j_call: TRBJ1-2
v_call: TRBV5-1
clone_size: few

cdr3_nt: TGTGCCTGGAGTGTTTTGGGGGCCGAGCAGTACTTC
cdr3_aa: CAWSVLGAEQYF
d_call: .
j_call: TRBJ2-7
v_call: TRBV30
clone_size: .

cdr3_nt: TGTGCCAGCAGCGTCCAGGGGGCCAAAAACATTCAGTACTTC
cdr3_aa: CASSVQGAKNIQYF
d_call: .
j_call: TRBJ2-4
v_call: TRBV7-2
clone_size: .

cdr3_nt: TGTGCCAGCAGCCCCCGGACAGGGAACTCTCGGTCACCCCTCCACTTT
cdr3_aa: CASSPRTGNSRSPLHF
d_call: TRBD1
j_call: TRBJ1-6
v_call: TRBV7-2
clone_size: .

cdr3_nt: TGTGCCAGCGGAATGGGACAGGGGGCCTACGAGCAGTACTTC
cdr3_aa: CASGMGQGAYEQYF
d_call: TRBD1
j_call: TRBJ2-7
v_call: TRBV7-8
clone_size: .

cdr3_nt: TGTGCCAGCAGCTTAGCAAGGGTCGGCGGCTACACCTTC
cdr3_aa: CASSLARVGGYTF
d_call: .
j_call: TRBJ1-2
v_call: TRBV7-9
clone_size: .

cdr3_nt: TGTGCCAGCAGCATAAGGACTAGCGGGAGGGGAAGCTCCTACAATGAGCAGTTCTTC
cdr3_aa: CASSIRTSGRGSSYNEQFF
d_call: .
j_call: TRBJ2-1
v_call: TRBV21-1
clone_size: few

cdr3_nt: TGCGCCAGCAGTGTCCCAGCGGGGCGATTCTCCTACGAGCAGTACTTC
cdr3_aa: CASSVPAGRFSYEQYF
d_call: TRBD2
j_call: TRBJ2-7
v_call: TRBV10-2
clone_size: .

cdr3_nt: TGTGCCAGCAGCGAGAGGGACAGGGCAGGAATGAACACTGAAGCTTTCTTT
cdr3_aa: CASSERDRAGMNTEAFF
d_call: TRBD1
j_call: TRBJ1-1
v_call: TRBV9
clone_size: few

cdr3_nt: TGCAGCACCGGACAGGGGAGTAATGAAAAACTGTTTTTT
cdr3_aa: CSTGQGSNEKLFF
d_call: TRBD1
j_call: TRBJ1-4
v_call: TRBV29-1
clone_size: .

cdr3_nt: TGTGCCAGCAGCTTGATTTTCAGACGCTCCTACAATGAGCAGTTCTTC
cdr3_aa: CASSLIFRRSYNEQFF
d_call: .
j_call: TRBJ2-1
v_call: TRBV7-6
clone_size: few

cdr3_nt: TGTGCCAGCAGTCGAGAACAGGGAAGAAACTATGGCTACACCTTC
cdr3_aa: CASSREQGRNYGYTF
d_call: .
j_call: TRBJ1-2
v_call: TRBV6-5
clone_size: .

cdr3_nt: TGTGCCTGGAGTCCGACAGGGGCGCTCTACTTC
cdr3_aa: CAWSPTGALYF
d_call: TRBD1
j_call: TRBJ2-7
v_call: TRBV30
clone_size: .

cdr3_nt: TGTGCCTGGAGGGGTCCGGTACTAGGGGGCGAGCAGTACTTC
cdr3_aa: CAWRGPVLGGEQYF
d_call: .
j_call: TRBJ2-7
v_call: TRBV30
clone_size: .

cdr3_nt: TGCAGCGTGGACAGCTCTGGGGCCAACGTCCTGACTTTC
cdr3_aa: CSVDSSGANVLTF
d_call: .
j_call: TRBJ2-6
v_call: TRBV29-1
clone_size: .

cdr3_nt: TGTGCCAGCAGCCTAGGGGGGCAAGGTGAAGCTTTCTTT
cdr3_aa: CASSLGGQGEAFF
d_call: .
j_call: TRBJ1-1
v_call: TRBV7-9
clone_size: .

cdr3_nt: TGTGCCTGGAGCCGACAGGGCAATCAGCCCCAGCATTTT
cdr3_aa: CAWSRQGNQPQHF
d_call: .
j_call: TRBJ1-5
v_call: TRBV30
clone_size: .

cdr3_nt: TGCAGCGTTGAAGGCCCGGACCGATACTCTGGGGCCAACGTCCTGACTTTC
cdr3_aa: CSVEGPDRYSGANVLTF
d_call: .
j_call: TRBJ2-6
v_call: TRBV29-1
clone_size: .

cdr3_nt: TGCAGCGTTACCAATGAGCAGTTCTTC
cdr3_aa: CSVTNEQFF
d_call: .
j_call: TRBJ2-1
v_call: TRBV29-1
clone_size: .